This entry concerns a single T cell receptor beta chain. What this receptor recognizes is not known. Base quality data are lacking; no much larger clone is found one base away. The source of the sample is a study of T cell changes during pregnancy in multiple sclerosis (dated by TCRdb to the late 2010s). Background on the whole study: Changes in the T cell repertoire over the course of pregnancy were examined in this study in women with multiple sclerosis.

Clipping removes 2 bases from V and 6 bases from J, with 2 as the unmatched junction base count. Inclusive of the bounding cysteine and phenylalanine, the CDR3 is 13 residues long. Only the CDR3 region is kept as DNA, spanning 39 bases read in frame from base 1. CDR1 is given as SGDLS and CDR2 as YYNGEE, both from the germline V gene. The library relied on the immunoSEQ multiplex PCR assay. The immuneACCESS repertoire file appears here via TCRdb, limited to in-frame rearrangements. These files lack a portion of the clones; in checked studies, under half of the deficit traces to unresolved V genes, and the cause of the others is not known. Across this sample there are tens of thousands of clones, with roughly 93% seen only once. The ten biggest clones cover roughly 2.5% of the sample.

The input for sequencing was peripheral blood, taken in the second trimester of pregnancy. The TCR was taken from a female donor with multiple sclerosis, enrolled in a pregnancy study. This sequence uses TRBV9 and TRBJ2-1; TRBD1 aligns with 7 central bases. The CDR3 region has the sequence CASSVSGGNEQFF. The nucleotide sequence reads as follows: TGTGCCAGCAGCGTTTCAGGGGGCAATGAGCAGTTCTTC.